The rows below give T cell receptor beta chains drawn from one sample of a study of blood T cell repertoires in COVID-19. Data came from immunoSEQ multiplex PCR; TCRdb stores just in-frame clones and leaves some out. This table holds 250,000 to 300,000 clones, more than 75% found once. The sample comprised peripheral blood. The receptors here all came from a woman between 40 and 55 years old who had recovered from COVID-19. The CDR3 runs from the conserved cysteine through the conserved F or W. The D gene is left open where the match is weak. Size is omitted from some rows. Given values are once, few, many or a class for expanded clones.

TGTGCCAGCAGCTTAGCGGACAGGGCAGACACTGAAGCTTTCTTT	CASSLADRADTEAFF	.	TRBV7-9	TRBD1	TRBJ1-1
TGTGCCAGTACTGTGGAGGTTTCCTATAATTCACCCCTCCACTTT	CASTVEVSYNSPLHF	.	TRBV19	.	TRBJ1-6
TGCGCCAGCAGCCGCCGGGACAGGGGTGAGCAGTACTTC	CASSRRDRGEQYF	once	TRBV5-1	TRBD1	TRBJ2-7
TGTGCCAGTAGTCCCCTAGCGGGTGCCGAGACCCAGTACTTC	CASSPLAGAETQYF	.	TRBV19	TRBD2	TRBJ2-5
TGTGCCAGCAGCTTGTGGGACAGGCCGAACTATGGCTACACCTTC	CASSLWDRPNYGYTF	.	TRBV5-4	TRBD1	TRBJ1-2
TGTGCCACCAGTGACTCCGGACGGGGGGCGGATGAGCAGTTCTTC	CATSDSGRGADEQFF	.	TRBV24-1	.	TRBJ2-1
TGTGCCAGCACCAAGGGGACAGGGATAGCCTATGGCTACACCTTC	CASTKGTGIAYGYTF	few	TRBV21-1	.	TRBJ1-2
TGTGCCAGCAGCCCGACAGCTTACTCTCCTGAAAAACTGTTTTTT	CASSPTAYSPEKLFF	.	TRBV5-4	.	TRBJ1-4
TGTGCCAGCAGTGAACGACTAGCGGAGCTGTTTTTT	CASSERLAELFF	.	TRBV2	TRBD2	TRBJ2-2
TGTGCCAGCAGTGAGCTCGGACAGGGTTATGTTTCACCCCTCCACTTT	CASSELGQGYVSPLHF	.	TRBV25-1	TRBD1	TRBJ1-6
TGTGCCAGCACCCTGAGGGCTACCTCCTACAATGAGCAGTTCTTC	CASTLRATSYNEQFF	few	TRBV27	.	TRBJ2-1
TGTGCCAGCAGTGAGCAGAAGGGGGTTCAAGAGACCCAGTACTTC	CASSEQKGVQETQYF	.	TRBV2	.	TRBJ2-5
TGTGCCAGCAGGGCAGATAGCAATCAGCCCCAGCATTTT	CASRADSNQPQHF	.	TRBV25-1	.	TRBJ1-5
TGCGCCAGCAGCCTTCCGGGACAGGGCCTGGGGGAGCAGTACTTC	CASSLPGQGLGEQYF	.	TRBV5-1	TRBD1	TRBJ2-7
TGTGCCAGCAGCTTAAAGGGGCTTTACCCCCAGTACTTC	CASSLKGLYPQYF	.	TRBV11-1	.	TRBJ2-5
TGTGCCAGCAGTTTGAGGTTCTCCTCCTACAATGAGCAGTTCTTC	CASSLRFSSYNEQFF	once	TRBV27	.	TRBJ2-1
TGTGCCAGCTCTATATCACAGGCGAACACTGAAGCTTTCTTT	CASSISQANTEAFF	.	TRBV18	.	TRBJ1-1
TGTGCCAGCAGCTCAAGACAACGTGAAAAACTGTTTTTT	CASSSRQREKLFF	.	TRBV21-1	.	TRBJ1-4
TGCGCCAGCAGTCAACCTCAGGGGGCCGTAGAGACCCAGTACTTC	CASSQPQGAVETQYF	.	TRBV23-1	TRBD1	TRBJ2-5
TGCAGCGGGGGCCCAGGCCCCTACGAGCAGTACTTC	CSGGPGPYEQYF	.	TRBV29-1	.	TRBJ2-7
TGCGCCAGCAGCTTGGCTAGCGGGGGGGCCCCAGATACGCAGTATTTT	CASSLASGGAPDTQYF	.	TRBV5-1	TRBD2	TRBJ2-3
TGCATCACGAGGGGGGAGGGTGGCTATGGCTACACCTTC	CITRGEGGYGYTF	.	TRBV29-1	.	TRBJ1-2
TGCAGCGGTGGGACTATTGATACGAAAGCTTTCTTT	CSGGTIDTKAFF	.	TRBV29-1	.	TRBJ1-1
TGTGCCAGCAGTCTCCTGACAGGGATCGCCGGGGAGCTGTTTTTT	CASSLLTGIAGELFF	.	TRBV7-2	TRBD1	TRBJ2-2
TGTGCCAGCAGCCGATCTACAGCCAATGAGCAGTTCTTC	CASSRSTANEQFF	.	TRBV11-2	.	TRBJ2-1
TGTGCCAGCAGCCCGGCCGTTGGACTAGCGGGATGGTACTTC	CASSPAVGLAGWYF	once	TRBV7-2	TRBD2	TRBJ2-7